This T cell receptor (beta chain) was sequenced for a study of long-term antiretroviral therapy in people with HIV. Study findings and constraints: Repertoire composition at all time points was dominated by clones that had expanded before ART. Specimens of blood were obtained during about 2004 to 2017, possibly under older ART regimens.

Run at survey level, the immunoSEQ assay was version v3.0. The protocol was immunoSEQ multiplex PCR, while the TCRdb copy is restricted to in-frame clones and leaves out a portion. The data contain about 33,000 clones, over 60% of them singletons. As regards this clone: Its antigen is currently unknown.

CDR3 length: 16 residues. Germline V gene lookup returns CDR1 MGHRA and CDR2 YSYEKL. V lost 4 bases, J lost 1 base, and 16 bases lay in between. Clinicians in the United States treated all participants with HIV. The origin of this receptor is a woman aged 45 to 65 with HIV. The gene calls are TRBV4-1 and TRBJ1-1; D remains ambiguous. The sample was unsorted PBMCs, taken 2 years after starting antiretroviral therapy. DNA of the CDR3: TGCGCCAGCAGCCCCTGGGAAAAATCGACGAACACTGAAGCTTTCTTT. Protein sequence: CASSPWEKSTNTEAFF.